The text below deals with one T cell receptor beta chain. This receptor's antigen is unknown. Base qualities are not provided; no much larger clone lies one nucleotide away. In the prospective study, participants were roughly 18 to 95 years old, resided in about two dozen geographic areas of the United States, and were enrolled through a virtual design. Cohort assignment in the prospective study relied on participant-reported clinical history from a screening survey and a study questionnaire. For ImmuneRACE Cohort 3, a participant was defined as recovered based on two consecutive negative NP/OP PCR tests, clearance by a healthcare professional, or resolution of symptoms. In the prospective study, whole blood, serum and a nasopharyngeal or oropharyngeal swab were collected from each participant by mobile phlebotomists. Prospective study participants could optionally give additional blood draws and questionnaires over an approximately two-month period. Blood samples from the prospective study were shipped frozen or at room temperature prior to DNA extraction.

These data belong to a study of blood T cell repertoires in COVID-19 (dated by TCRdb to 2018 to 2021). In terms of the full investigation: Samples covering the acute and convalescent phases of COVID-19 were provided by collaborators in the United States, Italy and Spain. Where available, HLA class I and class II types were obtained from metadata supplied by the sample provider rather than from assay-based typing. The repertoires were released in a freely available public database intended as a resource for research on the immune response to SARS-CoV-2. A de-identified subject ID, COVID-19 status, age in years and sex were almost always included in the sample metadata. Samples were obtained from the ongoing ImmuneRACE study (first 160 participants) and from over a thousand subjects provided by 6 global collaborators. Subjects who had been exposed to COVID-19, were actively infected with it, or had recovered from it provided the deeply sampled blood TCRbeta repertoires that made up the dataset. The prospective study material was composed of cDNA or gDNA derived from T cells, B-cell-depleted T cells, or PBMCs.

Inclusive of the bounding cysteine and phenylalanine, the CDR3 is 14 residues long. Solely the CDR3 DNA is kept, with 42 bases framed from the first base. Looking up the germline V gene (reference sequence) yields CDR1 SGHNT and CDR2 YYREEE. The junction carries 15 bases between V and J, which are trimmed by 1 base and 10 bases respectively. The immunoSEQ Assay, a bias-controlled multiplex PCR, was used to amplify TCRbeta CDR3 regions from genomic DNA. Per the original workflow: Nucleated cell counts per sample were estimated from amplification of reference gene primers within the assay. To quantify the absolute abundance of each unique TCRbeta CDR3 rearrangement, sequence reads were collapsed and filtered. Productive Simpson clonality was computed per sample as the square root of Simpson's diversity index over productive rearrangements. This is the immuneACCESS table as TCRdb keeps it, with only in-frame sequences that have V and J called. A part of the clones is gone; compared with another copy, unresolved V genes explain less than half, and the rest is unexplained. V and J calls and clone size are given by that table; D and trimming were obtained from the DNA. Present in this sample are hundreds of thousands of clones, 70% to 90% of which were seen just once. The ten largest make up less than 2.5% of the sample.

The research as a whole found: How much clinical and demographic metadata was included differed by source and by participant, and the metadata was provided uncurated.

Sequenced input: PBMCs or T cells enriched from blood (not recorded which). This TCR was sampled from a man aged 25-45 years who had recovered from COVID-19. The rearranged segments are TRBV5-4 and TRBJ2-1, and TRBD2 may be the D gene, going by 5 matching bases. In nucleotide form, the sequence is TGTGCCAGCAGCTTGAGCCTAGCAAGCCGCGAGCAGTTCTTC. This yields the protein CASSLSLASREQFF.